This TCR beta chain was found in a study of T cell repertoires in cytomegalovirus infection. Study as a whole: Matching HLA type, along with CMV infection, was indicated by public TCR beta signatures.

V shed 0 bases and J shed 6 bases, with 7 bases lying between them. CDR1 is DFQATT and CDR2 is SNEGSKA in the germline V gene (reference sequence). CDR3 length: 12 residues. TCRdb redid the calling of the reads with MiXCR, one entry per CDR3 protein. The sample carries approximately 700,000 distinct CDR3 sequences, less than 40% recorded once. V is TRBV20-1 and J is TRBJ2-3; TRBD2 might be the D (5 bases). This receptor was obtained from a human donor in good health (CMV status not recorded). Some clones in this sample may be carry-over from other donors' samples. Sequenced input: PBMCs. The CDR3 sequence is CSARDQRDTQYF. The CDR3 DNA sequence: TGCAGTGCTAGAGATCAGCGGGATACGCAGTATTTT.